This T cell receptor (beta chain) was recorded in a study of blood T cell repertoires in COVID-19. Germline V gene sequence: CDR1 MNHEY, CDR2 SVGAGI. The length of the CDR3 is 13 residues. Germline trimming cut 5 bases from V and 6 bases from J; bases unmatched to any gene: 4. Authors' data handling: Amplification from reference gene primers served as the basis for estimated nucleated cell counts. This table comes from immunoSEQ multiplex PCR, and its TCRdb copy is limited to in-frame clones, with some not included. V and J calls and clone size come straight from that table; D and trimming were deduced from the DNA. The table includes about 80,000 clones, over 80% detected once.

The source is a human donor in a cohort sampled during active COVID-19. The chain is built from TRBV6-5 and TRBJ2-7; 10 nucleotides agree with TRBD1. The sequenced material came from peripheral blood. The CDR3 sequence: CASSRDRGLEQYF. The CDR3 nucleotides read TGTGCCAGCAGTCGGGACAGGGGTCTCGAGCAGTACTTC.